Included here is one T cell receptor beta chain sequence, with context. The sample is drawn from a study of blood T cell repertoires in COVID-19. V lost 0 bases, J lost 5 bases, and 8 bases lay in between. The CDR3 consists of 13 residues. Germline CDR1 and CDR2: SGDLS and YYNGEE. The method was immunoSEQ multiplex PCR; TCRdb's version includes in-frame clones alone and lacks a portion of them. Of about 70,000 clones in the sample, more than 85% are singletons; the top ten hold about 2.5%. Sequenced: peripheral blood. The receptor's source is a man over 45 with COVID-19, enrolled during active disease. The J gene is TRBJ1-2, the V gene TRBV9; D is unresolved. DNA for the CDR3: TGTGCCAGCAGCGTAGGAGGAGATTATGGCTACACCTTC. Residues: CASSVGGDYGYTF.